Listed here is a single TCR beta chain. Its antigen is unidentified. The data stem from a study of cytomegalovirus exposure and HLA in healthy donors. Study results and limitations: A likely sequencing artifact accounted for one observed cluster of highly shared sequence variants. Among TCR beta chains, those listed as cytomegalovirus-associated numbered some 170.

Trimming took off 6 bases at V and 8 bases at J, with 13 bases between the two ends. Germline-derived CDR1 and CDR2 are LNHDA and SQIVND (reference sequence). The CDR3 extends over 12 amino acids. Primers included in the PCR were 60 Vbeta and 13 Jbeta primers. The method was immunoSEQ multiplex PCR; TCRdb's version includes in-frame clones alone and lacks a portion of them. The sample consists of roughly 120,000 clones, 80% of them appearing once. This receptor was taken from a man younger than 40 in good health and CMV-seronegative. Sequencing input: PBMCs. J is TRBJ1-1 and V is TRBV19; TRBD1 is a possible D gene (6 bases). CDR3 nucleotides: TGTGCCAGTAGCCTGGGGGCGAGGGAAGCTTTCTTT. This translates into CASSLGAREAFF.